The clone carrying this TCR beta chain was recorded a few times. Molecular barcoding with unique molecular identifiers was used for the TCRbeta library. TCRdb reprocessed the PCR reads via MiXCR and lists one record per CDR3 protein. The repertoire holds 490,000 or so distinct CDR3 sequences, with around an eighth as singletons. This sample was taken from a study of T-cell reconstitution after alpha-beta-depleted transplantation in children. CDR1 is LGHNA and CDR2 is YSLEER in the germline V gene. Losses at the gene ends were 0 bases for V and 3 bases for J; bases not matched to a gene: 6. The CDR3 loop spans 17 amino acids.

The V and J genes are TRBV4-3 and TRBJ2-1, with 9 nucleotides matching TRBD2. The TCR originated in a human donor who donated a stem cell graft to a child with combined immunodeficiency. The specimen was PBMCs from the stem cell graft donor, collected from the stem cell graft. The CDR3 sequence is CASSQDPSGEYYNEQFF. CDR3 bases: TGCGCCAGCAGCCAAGATCCTAGCGGGGAATACTACAATGAGCAGTTCTTC.